This T cell receptor beta chain came from a study of blood T cell repertoires in COVID-19. Study-level background: Italy, Spain and the United States were the sources of the convalescent and acute COVID-19 samples. Sources were T cells, B-cell-depleted T cells, or PBMCs; the material itself was cDNA or gDNA.

This clone was detected only once. How the authors handled the data: Amplification from reference gene primers served as the basis for estimated nucleated cell counts. Clones were read by immunoSEQ multiplex PCR, and TCRdb kept only the in-frame ones, dropping some. For V, J and clone size, that table is used; D and trimming come from the DNA. The sample yields around 220,000 clones, 80% to 90% seen once. The clonotype originates from a man between 18 and 35 years old with active or convalescent COVID-19. Sequenced: peripheral blood.

CDR3 protein: CASSLGGLAGTGELFF. In nucleotides, the CDR3 is TGTGCCAGCAGCTTGGGGGGACTAGCGGGGACCGGGGAGCTGTTTTTT. This rearrangement joins TRBV5-4 to TRBJ2-2; TRBD2 aligns across 13 bases. V shed 0 bases and J 5 bases; nucleotides not matched to a gene: 1. The germline V gene has CDR1 SGHNT and CDR2 YYREEE (reference sequence). The CDR3 has 16 amino acids.